A selection of T cell receptor beta chains follows, all from one sample in a study of blood T cell repertoires in COVID-19. TCRdb keeps only in-frame clones here, not all; method: immunoSEQ multiplex PCR. Found here are 300,000 to 450,000 clones, around 87% of them singletons; the top ten hold about 2.5%. Sequencing input: peripheral blood. The receptors derive from a woman aged 55 to 70 with COVID-19, enrolled during active disease. Both conserved end residues are trimmed from each CDR3.

j_call | v_call | cdr3_aa
TRBJ2-7 | TRBV19 | ASTSRGQGTNEQY
TRBJ2-1 | TRBV28 | ASKGQGISEQF
TRBJ1-6 | TRBV7-2 | ASSLALTGYSPLH
TRBJ2-1 | TRBV19 | ASSIGSGGVYNEQF
TRBJ1-2 | TRBV19 | ASSINEGVGYGYT
TRBJ2-5 | TRBV7-9 | ASSSSAGGRETQY
TRBJ1-1 | TRBV5-1 | ASSSGEGEAF
TRBJ2-1 | TRBV28 | ASSRTSGGAFSYNEQF
TRBJ1-1 | TRBV20-1 | SASNRNTEAF
TRBJ2-3 | TRBV18 | ASSPRVGEGSDTQY
TRBJ2-1 | TRBV11-2 | ASSHEHEQF
TRBJ2-2 | TRBV28 | AALGGRGPAGELF
TRBJ1-3 | TRBV11-2 | ASSERSSGNTIY
TRBJ2-7 | TRBV6-5 | ASTSWTEGREY
TRBJ2-7 | TRBV12-3/TRBV12-4 | ASSRGLHYEQY
TRBJ1-3 | TRBV7-9 | ASSFRQISGNTIY
TRBJ1-4 | TRBV2 | ASTKNRGAGEKLF
TRBJ2-3 | TRBV11-2 | ASSSQLAGLVTDTQY
TRBJ1-2 | TRBV7-9 | ASSLASSWTGGSGGYT
TRBJ1-1 | TRBV7-9 | ASSSRVGEAEAF
TRBJ1-2 | TRBV27 | ASRPTGVKGYT
TRBJ2-7 | TRBV10-3 | AISDQQGYEQY
TRBJ1-3 | TRBV9 | ASSVDGYTIY
TRBJ1-3 | TRBV6-4 | ASSNEAGNTIY
TRBJ2-1 | TRBV29-1 | SVLDRNSYNEQF
TRBJ1-4 | TRBV7-2 | ASSPRPGGEKLF
TRBJ2-2 | TRBV7-9 | ASSPTPLLAGSTGELF
TRBJ2-7 | TRBV7-9 | ASSGRDKYEQY
TRBJ2-7 | TRBV6-5 | ATQTGVEQY
TRBJ1-1 | TRBV7-9 | ASSLRGNTEAF
TRBJ2-7 | TRBV11-3 | ASSPGQGDHEQY
TRBJ2-2 | TRBV7-3 | ASGEGSGELF
TRBJ2-1 | TRBV7-3 | ASSPQPRSSYNEQF
TRBJ1-1 | TRBV11-3 | ASSLGTGFDAF
TRBJ2-3 | TRBV5-5 | ASRIAGGPGDTQY
TRBJ1-1 | TRBV6-1 | ASSEVGGSWTEAF
TRBJ1-6 | TRBV3-1/TRBV3-2 | ASSLREMSVSPLH
TRBJ1-1 | TRBV5-1 | ASSAVTGQNTEAF
TRBJ2-6 | TRBV3-1/TRBV3-2 | ASSHAGLVNVLT
TRBJ1-6 | TRBV3-1/TRBV3-2 | ASSRLTGSYNSPLH
TRBJ1-4 | TRBV3-1/TRBV3-2 | ASSQGDRVWEKLF
TRBJ1-1 | TRBV11-2 | ASSLTGVNTEAF
TRBJ2-3 | TRBV19 | ASSTVGGGTDTQY
TRBJ1-1 | TRBV18 | ASSSGGLWNTEAF
TRBJ2-2 | TRBV2 | ASSVVAGGYSTGELF
TRBJ1-2 | TRBV25-1 | ASSGGPHGNYGYT
TRBJ2-7 | TRBV5-1 | ASRTPGAWEQY
TRBJ1-1 | TRBV5-1 | ASSLGPAGTAEAF
TRBJ1-2 | TRBV19 | ASSITGGGYT
TRBJ2-7 | TRBV30 | AWSVHLSYEQY
TRBJ2-6 | TRBV5-1 | ASSSRGTGANVLT
TRBJ2-2 | TRBV6-5 | ASRLTEINTGELF